The 28 T cell receptor beta chains given below trace back to one sample, sequenced in a study of cytomegalovirus exposure and HLA in healthy donors. The PCR contained 60 Vbeta and 13 Jbeta primers. Repertoires were generated with immunoSEQ multiplex PCR, while TCRdb's copy carries only in-frame clones and drops some. The sample lists under 150,000 clones, about 84% occurring once. The sequenced sample consisted of PBMCs. These receptors were collected from a woman between 35 and 50 years old in good health and CMV-seropositive.

The rearrangement uses TRBV29-1 and TRBJ2-1, with D uncertain. Germline V CDR1 and CDR2: SQVTM, ANQGSEA. The CDR3 spans 13 residues. Trimming pared 4 bases from V and 8 bases from J, leaving 15 bases between. This CDR3 is CSVVRSKVDEQFF. The CDR3 nucleotides are TGCAGCGTTGTGAGATCGAAAGTCGATGAGCAGTTCTTC.

The chain employs TRBV5-6 and TRBJ2-7, with a weak D call TRBD1 (6 bases). The CDR3 runs to 14 residues. Trimming left V 10 bases short and J 2 bases short, with 19 bases between. CDR1 is SGHDT and CDR2 is YYEEEE in the germline V gene. As DNA, the CDR3 is TGTGCCCGCAAAACGGACAGAATTGCCTACGAGCAGTACTTC. Translated: CARKTDRIAYEQYF.

As concerns this clone: Other DNA sequences from this sample encode an identical CDR3 as well. V is TRBV6-5 and J is TRBJ2-7; possibly TRBD2 for D (5 bases). Germline lookup yields CDR1 MNHEY and CDR2 SVGAGI. This CDR3 has 15 residues. V lost 7 bases and J 0 bases, leaving 16 bases between the germline ends. The CDR3 DNA reads as TGTGCCAGCAAACCCTATCTGGACTCCTCCTACGAGCAGTACTTC. It specifies CASKPYLDSSYEQYF.

This clone was observed a single time. The genes are TRBV6-5 and TRBJ1-5, with D hard to call. The CDR3 totals 15 residues. Germline CDR1 reads MNHEY; CDR2 reads SVGAGI. The V end lost 7 bases, the J end lost 2 bases, and 15 bases lay between the germline ends. The CDR3 sequence: CASTGPIGGNQPQHF. DNA for the CDR3: TGTGCCAGCACTGGCCCTATCGGGGGCAATCAGCCCCAGCATTTT.

This clone was counted between two and nine times. The CDR3 region is CASSPGSSGSSYEQYF. Here the CDR3 DNA reads TGCGCCAGCAGCCCTGGGTCTAGCGGCTCTTCCTACGAGCAGTACTTC. V gene TRBV5-1 combines with J gene TRBJ2-7, with TRBD2 matching 7 bases. The CDR3 sequence is 16 residues long. V was clipped by 4 bases and J by 1 base; unmatched bases: 11. The V gene's germline CDR1 is SGHRS and CDR2 YFSETQ.

The rearrangement uses TRBV19 and TRBJ2-2, with D possibly matching TRBD1 (5 bases). The CDR3 length is 16 residues. The V and J ends lost 3 bases and 2 bases respectively, with 13 bases between them. Germline CDR1 reads LNHDA; CDR2 reads SQIVND (reference sequence). CDR3 nucleotide sequence: TGTGCCAGTAGTATTTGGACAACGACCAACACCGGGGAGCTGTTTTTT. Translating it yields CASSIWTTTNTGELFF.

This chain uses TRBV5-1 with TRBJ1-6, with D possibly being TRBD1 (6 bases). CDR3 length: 15 amino acids. Trimming removed 5 bases at V and 3 bases at J, with 12 bases between. Germline CDR1 is SGHRS and CDR2 is YFSETQ. CDR3 loop: CASRARGNYNSPLHF. As DNA, the CDR3 is TGCGCCAGCAGAGCCAGGGGAAACTATAATTCACCCCTCCACTTT.

This clone was counted between two and nine times. The V and J genes are TRBV28 and TRBJ2-2; unclear D gene. The CDR3 is made up of 14 amino acids. The V gene's germline CDR1 is MDHEN and CDR2 SYDVKM. Trimming took 1 base from V and 7 from J, leaving 10 bases between them. The CDR3 region has the DNA TGTGCCAGCAGTTTATCCCGACTCGGCGGGGAGCTGTTTTTT. It specifies CASSLSRLGGELFF.

The chain is built from TRBV19 and TRBJ1-2, with TRBD1 as a possible D gene (6 bases). V lost 5 bases and J 8 bases, leaving 15 bases between the germline ends. This CDR3 has 13 residues. CDR1 LNHDA and CDR2 SQIVND come from the germline V gene (reference sequence). The CDR3 reads CASSPMGGPGYTF. The CDR3 bases are TGTGCCAGTAGTCCGATGGGGGGGCCGGGCTACACCTTC.

This clone appeared a few times. CDR3 nucleotides: TGTGCCAGCAACCTAGCCCCGGGTCACTACAATGAGCAGTTCTTC. This codes for CASNLAPGHYNEQFF. The rearrangement uses TRBV7-2 and TRBJ2-1; tentative D call: TRBD2 (5 bases). Germline CDR1 is SGHTA and CDR2 is FQGNSA. Trimming took 7 bases from V and 3 from J, leaving 16 bases between them. CDR3 size: 15 residues.

The CDR3 is CASSTIQGVVDTQYF. As DNA, the CDR3 is TGTGCCAGTAGTACGATCCAGGGGGTTGTGGATACGCAGTATTTT. The chain employs TRBV19 and TRBJ2-3; 7 bases align to TRBD1. This CDR3 spans 15 amino acids. The V gene's germline CDR1 is LNHDA and CDR2 SQIVND (reference sequence). V shed 4 bases, J shed 6 bases, and the junction held 10 bases outside the gene matches.

This chain connects TRBV28 to TRBJ2-4; possibly TRBD2 for D (7 bases). The CDR3 consists of 13 residues. Germline V gives CDR1 MDHEN, CDR2 SYDVKM. Trimming shortened V by 3 bases and J by 7 bases, and 10 bases separated the two germline ends. The CDR3, as DNA: TGTGCCAGCAGTTTGGGGGGGGCCAACATTCAGTACTTC. Protein: CASSLGGANIQYF.

This clone occurred a few times. This sequence joins TRBV18 and TRBJ1-2, with 7 bases matching TRBD1. The CDR3 spans 15 residues. J gave up 4 bases and V 2 bases, and 7 bases lay outside the gene matches. Germline CDR1 is KGHSH and CDR2 is LQKENI. CDR3 bases: TGTGCCAGCTCACCAGTAGGGACAGCTTCCTATGGCTACACCTTC. This codes for CASSPVGTASYGYTF.

This chain joins TRBV5-4 and TRBJ2-5, with 7 bases fitting TRBD1. CDR3 length: 14 amino acids. Germline assignment: CDR1 SGHNT and CDR2 YYREEE (reference sequence). The junction had 3 bases not matched to a gene; V was cut back by 2 bases and J by 2 bases. CDR3 protein: CASSLDRVQETQYF. The CDR3 DNA follows: TGTGCCAGCAGCTTAGACAGGGTACAAGAGACCCAGTACTTC.

This clone is a singleton in its sample. This chain connects TRBV7-9 to TRBJ2-5; D might be TRBD2 (5 bases). V lost 2 bases and J lost 5, with 18 bases in between. CDR3 size: 16 residues. The germline gives CDR1 SEHNR, CDR2 FQNEAQ (reference sequence). The CDR3 loop reads CASSLRVASWSETQYF. The CDR3 bases are TGTGCCAGCAGCTTAAGGGTTGCTAGCTGGAGTGAGACCCAGTACTTC. Full variable domain (rest looked up from reference TRBV7-9 and TRBJ2-5): DTGVSQNPRHKITKRGQNVTFRCDPISEHNRLYWYRQTLGQGPEFLTYFQNEAQLEKSRLLSDRFSAERPKGSFSTLEIQRTEQGDSAMYLCASSLRVASWSETQYFGPGTRLLVL.

The chain is built from TRBV7-6 and TRBJ2-7; the match to TRBD2 covers 15 bases. Germline CDR1 is SGHVS and CDR2 is FNYEAQ. The CDR3 is 20 amino acids. V lost 1 base, J lost 5 bases, and 15 bases stayed unmatched. The CDR3 coding sequence is TGTGCCAGCAGCTTAGTGGCACGGACTAGCGGGAGGGCGATGATAAACGAGCAGTACTTC. Translating it yields CASSLVARTSGRAMINEQYF.

This chain uses TRBV5-1 with TRBJ2-1; 9 nucleotides match TRBD2. After removal of 2 bases from V and 9 bases from J, the junction contained 12 bases not matched to a gene. The CDR3 totals 16 residues. The V gene's germline CDR1 is SGHRS and CDR2 YFSETQ. Here the CDR3 reads CASSFSLAGPLGEQFF. The CDR3 DNA reads as TGCGCCAGCAGCTTTTCCCTAGCGGGGCCCTTGGGTGAGCAGTTCTTC.

This clone has only a few counts. The V gene is TRBV14, the J gene TRBJ1-2; tentative D call: TRBD1 (5 bases). The CDR3 loop spans 13 amino acids. CDR1 is SGHDN, CDR2 FVKESK, per germline. V was trimmed by 3 bases and J by 7 bases, leaving 12 bases between them. The CDR3 DNA is TGTGCCAGCAGCCACCAGGGAGGAGCTGGCTACACCTTC. It translates to CASSHQGGAGYTF.

The chain combines TRBV6-6 with TRBJ2-5; TRBD1 matches at 9 bases. The J call may not be correct, given that the DNA end is closer to TRBJ2-7. The CDR3 consists of 14 residues. Germline values: CDR1 MNHNY, CDR2 SVGAGI (reference sequence). The CDR3 region has the DNA TGTGCCAGCAGTGGACAGGGGCTTGGCAACGAGCAGTACTTC. Its translation: CASSGQGLGNEQYF.

The chain carries TRBV18 and TRBJ2-6; a weak D match, TRBD1 (5 bases). V was cut by 3 bases and J by 3 bases, with 18 bases left in between. This CDR3 region has 18 residues. CDR1 is KGHSH and CDR2 is LQKENI in the germline V gene. In nucleotides, the CDR3 is TGTGCCAGCTCACCTTCGAGGCAGGGAATTGGTGGGGCCAACGTCCTGACTTTC. Amino acids: CASSPSRQGIGGANVLTF.

In this sample, this clone turned up a few times. The V gene is TRBV28, the J gene TRBJ1-2; 8 bases line up with TRBD1. CDR1 and CDR2 (germline): MDHEN, SYDVKM. Trimming took 4 bases from V and 9 from J; bases not matched to a gene: 4. The CDR3 consists of 12 residues. The CDR3 protein is CASSSRQGRYTF. The CDR3, as DNA: TGTGCCAGCAGTTCCCGACAGGGGCGCTACACCTTC.

The rearrangement links TRBV4-1 to TRBJ2-1; TRBD2 might be the D (6 bases). Germline V CDR1 and CDR2: MGHRA, YSYEKL. This CDR3 has 17 residues. The germline V and J ends were trimmed by 4 bases and 5 bases, with 21 bases remaining between them. Written as DNA, the CDR3 is TGCGCCAGCAGCCCCTACCCAGCGGGCCTCGGGGACAATGAGCAGTTCTTC. It translates to CASSPYPAGLGDNEQFF.

V usage is TRBV23-1 and J usage is TRBJ2-7; 11 bases agree with TRBD2. TRBV23-1 is designated an ORF whose function remains uncertain. The CDR3 has 17 amino acids. V lost 0 bases, J lost 2 bases, and 6 bases stayed unmatched. The CDR3 region is CASSQSGTSGFTYEQYF. The DNA of the CDR3 is TGCGCCAGCAGTCAATCGGGGACTAGCGGTTTTACCTACGAGCAGTACTTC.

The rearrangement uses TRBV2 and TRBJ2-7; tentative D call: TRBD1 (6 bases). CDR3 length: 14 amino acids. Trimming left V 5 bases short and J 9 bases short, with 20 bases between. The germline V gene has CDR1 SNHLY and CDR2 FYNNEI. CDR3 DNA: TGTGCCAGCAGTCGACGGGTACAGGGCCAAGGGCAGTACTTC. Translating it yields CASSRRVQGQGQYF.

The chain carries TRBV7-9 and TRBJ2-7; a weak D match, TRBD1 (6 bases). The CDR3 loop spans 15 amino acids. V lost 1 base and J lost 4, with 14 bases in between. Germline loops: CDR1 SEHNR, CDR2 FQNEAQ (reference sequence). CDR3 bases: TGTGCCAGCAGCTTAGATTGGTCAGGGGCTTACGAGCAGTACTTC. It translates to CASSLDWSGAYEQYF.

This clone was seen a handful of times. V is TRBV4-1 and J is TRBJ2-2, with TRBD1 as a possible D gene (6 bases). V was pared by 0 bases and J by 3 bases, with 8 bases between. The CDR3 consists of 15 residues. Germline V gives CDR1 MGHRA, CDR2 YSYEKL. The CDR3 here is CASSQDRQDTGELFF. CDR3 nucleotides: TGCGCCAGCAGCCAAGATAGACAGGACACCGGGGAGCTGTTTTTT.

The chain employs TRBV5-4 and TRBJ2-3, with 7 positions matching TRBD2. J lost 5 bases, V lost 4 bases, and 7 bases had no gene match. Germline CDR1 is SGHNT and CDR2 is YYREEE (reference sequence). The CDR3 sequence is 14 residues long. Here the CDR3 DNA reads TGTGCCAGCAGCATTACCTTAGCGGGAGATACGCAGTATTTT. Translated: CASSITLAGDTQYF.

J is TRBJ2-7 and V is TRBV5-6, with 11 bases that match TRBD1. This CDR3 has 15 amino acids. The germline V gene encodes CDR1 SGHDT and CDR2 YYEEEE. V lost 7 bases, J lost 3 bases, and 9 bases stayed unmatched. The CDR3 coding sequence is TGTGCCAGCTGCCTCAAGGGACAGGGGGACTACGAGCAGTACTTC. It codes for CASCLKGQGDYEQYF.